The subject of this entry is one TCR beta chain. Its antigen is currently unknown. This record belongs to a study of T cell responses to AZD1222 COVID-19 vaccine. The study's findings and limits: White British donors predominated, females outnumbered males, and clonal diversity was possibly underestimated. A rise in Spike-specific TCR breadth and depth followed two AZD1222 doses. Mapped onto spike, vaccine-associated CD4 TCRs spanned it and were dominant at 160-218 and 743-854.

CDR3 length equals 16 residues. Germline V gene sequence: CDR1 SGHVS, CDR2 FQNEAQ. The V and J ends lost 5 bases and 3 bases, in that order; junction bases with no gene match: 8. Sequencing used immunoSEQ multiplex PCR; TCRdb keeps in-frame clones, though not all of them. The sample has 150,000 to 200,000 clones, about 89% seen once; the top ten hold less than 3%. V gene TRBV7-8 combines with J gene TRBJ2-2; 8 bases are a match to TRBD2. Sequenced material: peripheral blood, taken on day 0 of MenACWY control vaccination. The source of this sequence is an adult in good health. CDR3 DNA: TGTGCCAGCAGCCCCCAGAGCGGGGGATACACCGGGGAGCTGTTTTTT. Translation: CASSPQSGGYTGELFF.